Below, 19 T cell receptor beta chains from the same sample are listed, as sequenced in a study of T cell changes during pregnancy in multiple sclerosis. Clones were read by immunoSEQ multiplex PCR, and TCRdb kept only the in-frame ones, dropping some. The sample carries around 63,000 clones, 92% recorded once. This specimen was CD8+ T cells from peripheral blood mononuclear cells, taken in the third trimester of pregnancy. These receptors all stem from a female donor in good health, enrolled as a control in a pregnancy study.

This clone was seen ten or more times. DNA of the CDR3: TGTGCCAGCAGTGATATTTTAACAGGGGCGAACACTGAAGCTTTCTTT. It is translated as CASSDILTGANTEAFF. V usage is TRBV2 and J usage is TRBJ1-1, with 7 bases identical to TRBD1. The CDR3 runs 16 residues. CDR1 SNHLY and CDR2 FYNNEI come from the germline V gene. With V trimmed by 3 bases and J by 1 base, 8 bases remained unmatched.

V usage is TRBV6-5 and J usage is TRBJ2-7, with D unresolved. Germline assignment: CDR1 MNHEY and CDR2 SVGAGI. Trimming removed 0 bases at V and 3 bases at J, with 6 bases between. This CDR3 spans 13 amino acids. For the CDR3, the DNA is TGTGCCAGCAGTTACTCACAGCTCTACGAGCAGTACTTC. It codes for CASSYSQLYEQYF.

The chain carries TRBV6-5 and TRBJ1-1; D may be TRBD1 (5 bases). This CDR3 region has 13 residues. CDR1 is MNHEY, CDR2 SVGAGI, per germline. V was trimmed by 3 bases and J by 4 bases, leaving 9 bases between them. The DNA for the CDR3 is TGTGCCAGCAGTTATGCCAGGGTCACTGAAGCTTTCTTT. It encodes CASSYARVTEAFF.

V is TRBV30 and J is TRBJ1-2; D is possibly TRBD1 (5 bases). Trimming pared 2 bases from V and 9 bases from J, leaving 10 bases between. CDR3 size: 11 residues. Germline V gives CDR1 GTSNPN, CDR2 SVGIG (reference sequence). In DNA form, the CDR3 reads TGTGCCTGGAGTTCAACAGGCAGCTACACCTTC. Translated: CAWSSTGSYTF.

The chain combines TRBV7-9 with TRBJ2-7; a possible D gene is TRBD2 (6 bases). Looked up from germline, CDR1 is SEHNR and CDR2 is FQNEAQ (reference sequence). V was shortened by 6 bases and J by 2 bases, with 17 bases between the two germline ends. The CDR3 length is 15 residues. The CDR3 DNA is TGTGCCAGCAGAGAAGGGTCGGGGGTCCCCTACGAGCAGTACTTC. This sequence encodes CASREGSGVPYEQYF.

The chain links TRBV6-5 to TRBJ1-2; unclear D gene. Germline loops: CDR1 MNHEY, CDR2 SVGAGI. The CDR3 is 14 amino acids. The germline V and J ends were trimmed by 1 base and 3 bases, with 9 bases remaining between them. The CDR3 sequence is CASSYYPGDYGYTF. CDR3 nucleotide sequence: TGTGCCAGCAGTTACTATCCGGGAGACTATGGCTACACCTTC.

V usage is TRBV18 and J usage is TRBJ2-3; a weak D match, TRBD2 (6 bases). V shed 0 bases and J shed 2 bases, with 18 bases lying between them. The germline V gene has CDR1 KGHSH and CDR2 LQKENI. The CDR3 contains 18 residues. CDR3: CASSPPIEIGRITDTQYF. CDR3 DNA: TGTGCCAGCTCACCACCAATTGAGATTGGGAGGATCACAGATACGCAGTATTTT.

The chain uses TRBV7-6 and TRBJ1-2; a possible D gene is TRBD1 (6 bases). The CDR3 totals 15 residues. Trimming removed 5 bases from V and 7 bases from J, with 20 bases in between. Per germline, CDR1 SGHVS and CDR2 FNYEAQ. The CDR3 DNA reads TGTGCCAGCAGCGATAGTCCGGTGGGACACTCTGGCTACACCTTC. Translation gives CASSDSPVGHSGYTF.

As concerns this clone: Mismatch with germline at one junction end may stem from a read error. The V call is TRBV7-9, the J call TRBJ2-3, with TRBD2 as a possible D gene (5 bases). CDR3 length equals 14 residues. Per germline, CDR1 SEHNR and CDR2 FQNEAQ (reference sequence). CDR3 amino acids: CASSLSLGLRVLTF. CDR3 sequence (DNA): TGTGCCAGCAGCTTATCTCTGGGGTTGCGGGTCCTTACCTTT.

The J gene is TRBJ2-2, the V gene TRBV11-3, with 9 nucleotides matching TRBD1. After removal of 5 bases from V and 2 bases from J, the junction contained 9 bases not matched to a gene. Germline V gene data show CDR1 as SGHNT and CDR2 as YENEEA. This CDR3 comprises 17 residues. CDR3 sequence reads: CASSLTPGQGNTGELFF. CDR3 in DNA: TGTGCCAGCAGCCTAACGCCGGGACAGGGAAACACCGGGGAGCTGTTTTTT.

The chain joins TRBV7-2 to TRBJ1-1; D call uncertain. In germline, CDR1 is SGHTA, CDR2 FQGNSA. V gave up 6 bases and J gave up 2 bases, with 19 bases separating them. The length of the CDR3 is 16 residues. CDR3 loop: CASSRTVSPTNTEAFF. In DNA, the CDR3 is TGTGCCAGCAGTCGAACAGTAAGCCCTACCAACACTGAAGCTTTCTTT.

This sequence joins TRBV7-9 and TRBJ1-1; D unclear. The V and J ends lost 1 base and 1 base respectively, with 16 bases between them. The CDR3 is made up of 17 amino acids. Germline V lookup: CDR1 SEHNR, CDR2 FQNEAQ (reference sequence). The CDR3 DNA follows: TGTGCCAGCAGCTTAGGATATATGGCGGGAACGAACACTGAAGCTTTCTTT. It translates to CASSLGYMAGTNTEAFF.

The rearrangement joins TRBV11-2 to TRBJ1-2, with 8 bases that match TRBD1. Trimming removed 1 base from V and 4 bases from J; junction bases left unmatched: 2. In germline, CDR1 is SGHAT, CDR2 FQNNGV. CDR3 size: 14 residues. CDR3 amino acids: CASSLVGTGYGYTF. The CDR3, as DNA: TGTGCCAGCAGCTTAGTGGGGACAGGCTATGGCTACACCTTC.

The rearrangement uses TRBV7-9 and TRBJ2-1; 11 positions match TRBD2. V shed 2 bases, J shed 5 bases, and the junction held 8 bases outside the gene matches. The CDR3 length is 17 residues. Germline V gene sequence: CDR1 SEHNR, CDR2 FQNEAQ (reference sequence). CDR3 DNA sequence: TGTGCCAGCAGCTTACCCCTGACTAGCGGGGTTCACAATGAGCAGTTCTTC. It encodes CASSLPLTSGVHNEQFF.

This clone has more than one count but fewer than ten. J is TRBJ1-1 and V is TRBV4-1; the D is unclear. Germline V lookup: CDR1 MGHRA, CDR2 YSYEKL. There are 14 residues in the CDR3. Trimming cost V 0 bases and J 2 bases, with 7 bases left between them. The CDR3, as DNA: TGCGCCAGCAGCCAAGACCAAATCAACACTGAAGCTTTCTTT. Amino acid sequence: CASSQDQINTEAFF.

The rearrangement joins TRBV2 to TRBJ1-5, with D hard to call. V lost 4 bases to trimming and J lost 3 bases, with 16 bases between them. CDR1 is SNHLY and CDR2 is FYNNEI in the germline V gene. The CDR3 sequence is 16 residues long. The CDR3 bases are TGTGCCAGCAGTGGCCCGGAAGCGGGGATCAATCAGCCCCAGCATTTT. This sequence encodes CASSGPEAGINQPQHF.

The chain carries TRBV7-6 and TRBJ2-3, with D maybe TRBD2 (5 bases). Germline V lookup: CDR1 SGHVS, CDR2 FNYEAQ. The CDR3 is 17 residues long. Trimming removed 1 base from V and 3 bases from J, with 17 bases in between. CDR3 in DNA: TGTGCCAGCAGCTTAGGTCCCGGACTGAAGAAAACAGATACGCAGTATTTT. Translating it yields CASSLGPGLKKTDTQYF.

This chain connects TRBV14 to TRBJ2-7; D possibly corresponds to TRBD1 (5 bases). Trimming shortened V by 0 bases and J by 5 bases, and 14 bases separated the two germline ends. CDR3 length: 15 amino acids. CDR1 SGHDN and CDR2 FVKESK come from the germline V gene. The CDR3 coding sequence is TGTGCCAGCAGCCAAGAGCAGACTCTAGGGGACGAGCAGTACTTC. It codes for CASSQEQTLGDEQYF.

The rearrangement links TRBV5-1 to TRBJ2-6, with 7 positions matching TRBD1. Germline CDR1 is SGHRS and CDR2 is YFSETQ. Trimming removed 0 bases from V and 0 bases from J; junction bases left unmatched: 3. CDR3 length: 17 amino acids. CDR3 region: CASSLGTGASGANVLTF. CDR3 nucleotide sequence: TGCGCCAGCAGCTTGGGGACAGGAGCCTCTGGGGCCAACGTCCTGACTTTC.